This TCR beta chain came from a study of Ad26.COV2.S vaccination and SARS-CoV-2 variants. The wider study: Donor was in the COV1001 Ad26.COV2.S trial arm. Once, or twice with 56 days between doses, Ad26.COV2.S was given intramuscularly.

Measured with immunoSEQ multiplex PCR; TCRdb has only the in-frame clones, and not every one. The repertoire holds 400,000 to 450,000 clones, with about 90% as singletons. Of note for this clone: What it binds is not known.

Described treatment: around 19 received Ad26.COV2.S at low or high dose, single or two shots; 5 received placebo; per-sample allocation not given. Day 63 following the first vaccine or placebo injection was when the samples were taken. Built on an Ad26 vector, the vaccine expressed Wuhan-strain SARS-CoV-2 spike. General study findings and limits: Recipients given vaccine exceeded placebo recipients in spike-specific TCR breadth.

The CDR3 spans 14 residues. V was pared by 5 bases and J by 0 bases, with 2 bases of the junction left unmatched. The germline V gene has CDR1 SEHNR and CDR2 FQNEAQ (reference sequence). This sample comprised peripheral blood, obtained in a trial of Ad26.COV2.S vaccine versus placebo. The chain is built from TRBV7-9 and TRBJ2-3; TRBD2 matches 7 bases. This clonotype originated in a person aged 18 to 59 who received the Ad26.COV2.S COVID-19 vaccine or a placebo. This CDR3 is CASSTGGSTDTQYF. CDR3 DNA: TGTGCCAGCAGCACCGGGGGGAGCACAGATACGCAGTATTTT.